The 26 T cell receptor beta chains below all came from one sample that was sequenced in a study of blood T cell repertoires in COVID-19. Here immunoSEQ multiplex PCR was the method, and the copy in TCRdb shows in-frame clones only, minus some. The sample contains 300,000 or so clones, about 86% of which appear only once. Sequencing used peripheral blood. The receptors were gathered from a woman between 50 and 59 years old with acute or convalescent COVID-19.

This clone was seen repeatedly, ten times or more. This CDR3 reads CAWSPKNGLAGAYEQYF. CDR3 in DNA: TGTGCCTGGAGTCCCAAAAACGGACTAGCGGGAGCCTACGAGCAGTACTTC. V and J are TRBV30 and TRBJ2-7; TRBD2 agrees at 13 bases. Germline assignment: CDR1 GTSNPN and CDR2 SVGIG (reference sequence). CDR3 length: 17 residues. J lost 2 bases, V lost 2 bases, and 9 bases had no gene match.

V and J are TRBV10-3 and TRBJ2-1, with 7 positions matching TRBD1. J gave up 2 bases and V 8 bases, and 3 bases lay outside the gene matches. This CDR3 has 13 amino acids. CDR1 is ENHRY, CDR2 SYGVKD, per germline. This CDR3 reads CAIGGQTYNEQFF. CDR3 bases: TGTGCCATCGGGGGACAGACCTACAATGAGCAGTTCTTC.

In DNA, the CDR3 is TGTGCCAGCAGCCGAGAAGCTGGAGATTCACCCCTCCACTTT. This sequence encodes CASSREAGDSPLHF. The J gene is TRBJ1-6, the V gene TRBV3-1 (or the pseudogene TRBV3-2); D is unclear. The CDR3 is made up of 14 amino acids. Trimming left V 4 bases short and J 8 bases short, with 12 bases between. Germline CDR1 LGHDT, CDR2 YNNKEL (reference sequence).

This clone was seen more than once but under ten times. CDR3 coding DNA: TGTGCCAGCAGTCCCGGACAGGGGCCAGGGGCCCAGTACTTC. This gives the protein CASSPGQGPGAQYF. This chain uses TRBV6-2 or TRBV6-3 with TRBJ2-5; 9 bases fit TRBD1. The length of the CDR3 is 14 residues. Germline loops: CDR1 MNHEY, CDR2 SVGEGT. J gave up 9 bases and V 5 bases, and 10 bases lay outside the gene matches.

This sequence joins TRBV12-3 or TRBV12-4 and TRBJ1-1; D is unclear. The CDR3 totals 13 residues. Trimming took off 5 bases at V and 3 bases at J, with 10 bases between the two ends. CDR3 sequence reads: CASSLHEYTEAFF. CDR3 in DNA: TGTGCCAGCAGTCTCCATGAGTACACTGAAGCTTTCTTT.

A single count supports this clone. The V call is TRBV27, the J call TRBJ1-1; 7 bases align to TRBD1. The CDR3 is 15 amino acids. V shed 5 bases and J 6 bases; nucleotides not matched to a gene: 12. CDR1 and CDR2 (germline): MNHEY, SMNVEV (reference sequence). The CDR3 sequence: CASSRSDRVSAEAFF. DNA of the CDR3: TGTGCCAGCAGTCGATCAGACAGGGTCAGCGCTGAAGCTTTCTTT.

The chain is built from TRBV24-1 and TRBJ2-2; 8 nucleotides match TRBD2. Germline CDR1 and CDR2: KGHDR and SFDVKD. V shed 3 bases, J shed 1 base, and the junction held 12 bases outside the gene matches. The CDR3 runs 19 residues. CDR3: CATSDTGVTSALNTGELFF. The CDR3 bases are TGTGCCACCAGTGATACGGGGGTGACTAGCGCCTTGAACACCGGGGAGCTGTTTTTT.

The J gene is TRBJ2-3, the V gene TRBV24-1, with 11 bases matching TRBD2. V trimming: 3 bases; J trimming: 6 bases; junction bases outside the gene matches: 4. Germline loops: CDR1 KGHDR, CDR2 SFDVKD. This CDR3 has 15 residues. In DNA, the CDR3 is TGTGCCACCAGTGATGATAGGACTAGCGGGGATACGCAGTATTTT. It yields the protein CATSDDRTSGDTQYF.

This clone showed up just once. V gene TRBV11-2 combines with J gene TRBJ2-6; unclear D gene. V was pared by 3 bases and J by 2 bases, with 2 bases between. The germline CDR1 and CDR2 sequences are SGHAT and FQNNGV. This CDR3 has 13 amino acids. CDR3 residues: CASSFTGANVLTF. For the CDR3, the DNA is TGTGCCAGCAGCTTCACTGGGGCCAACGTCCTGACTTTC. The complete variable domain, with remaining parts taken from reference TRBV11-2 and TRBJ2-6, reads EAGVAQSPRYKIIEKRQSVAFWCNPISGHATLYWYQQILGQGPKLLIQFQNNGVVDDSQLPKDRFSAERLKGVDSTLKIQPAKLEDSAVYLCASSFTGANVLTFGAGSRLTVL.

This clone appeared a single time. This chain joins TRBV4-3 and TRBJ2-7, with 7 positions matching TRBD1. The CDR3 length is 17 residues. CDR1 and CDR2 from the germline V gene are LGHNA and YSLEER. The V and J ends lost 0 bases and 2 bases, in that order; junction bases with no gene match: 10. The CDR3 reads CASSQDRATGLAYEQYF. The CDR3 DNA sequence: TGCGCCAGCAGCCAAGATCGTGCGACAGGGTTGGCCTACGAGCAGTACTTC.

V usage is TRBV7-9 and J usage is TRBJ1-4, with unresolved D. This CDR3 spans 12 amino acids. V gave up 3 bases and J gave up 7 bases, with 6 bases separating them. Germline CDR1 is SEHNR and CDR2 is FQNEAQ (reference sequence). This CDR3 reads CASSFGVEKLFF. CDR3 bases: TGTGCCAGCAGCTTCGGGGTTGAAAAACTGTTTTTT.

This chain joins TRBV12-3 or TRBV12-4 and TRBJ1-2, with D unclear. V was cut by 2 bases and J by 8 bases, with 6 bases left in between. This CDR3 region has 11 residues. CDR3 loop: CASSLNQGYTF. The CDR3 DNA is TGTGCCAGCAGTTTAAATCAGGGCTACACCTTC.

This clone was detected only a few times. The chain joins TRBV29-1 to TRBJ1-3; 9 positions match TRBD1. The V gene's germline CDR1 is SQVTM and CDR2 ANQGSEA. V lost 6 bases, J lost 3 bases, and 3 bases stayed unmatched. This CDR3 contains 13 residues. The CDR3 nucleotides read TGCAGCGTGGACAGGGGTAGTGGAAACACCATATATTTT. This gives the protein CSVDRGSGNTIYF.

The chain links TRBV6-6 to TRBJ1-2; D not certain. This CDR3 is 15 amino acids long. V was shortened by 6 bases and J by 0 bases, with 14 bases between the two germline ends. Germline lookup yields CDR1 MNHNY and CDR2 SVGAGI (reference sequence). CDR3 sequence: CASSRGGSSNYGYTF. Written as DNA, the CDR3 is TGTGCCAGCAGCCGAGGAGGGTCATCTAACTATGGCTACACCTTC.

The rearrangement uses TRBV7-9 and TRBJ2-3; TRBD2 aligns across 12 bases. V lost 7 bases, J lost 3 bases, and 14 bases stayed unmatched. The CDR3 extends over 18 amino acids. The V gene's germline CDR1 is SEHNR and CDR2 FQNEAQ (reference sequence). The CDR3 region is CASTPLSSGGAMTDTQYF. CDR3 DNA: TGTGCCAGCACCCCGTTGTCTAGCGGGGGGGCTATGACAGATACGCAGTATTTT.

The chain recombines TRBV5-1 with TRBJ1-1, with D perhaps matching TRBD1 (6 bases). Trimming removed 1 base from V and 1 base from J, with 11 bases in between. This CDR3 has 15 residues. Germline V CDR1 and CDR2: SGHRS, YFSETQ. DNA of the CDR3: TGCGCCAGCAGCTTGTACCCGGACAGGAACACTGAAGCTTTCTTT. It specifies CASSLYPDRNTEAFF. Using reference TRBV5-1 and TRBJ1-1 for the parts outside the CDR3, the full variable domain is KAGVTQTPRYLIKTRGQQVTLSCSPISGHRSVSWYQQTPGQGLQFLFEYFSETQRNKGNFPGRFSGRQFSNSRSEMNVSTLELGDSALYLCASSLYPDRNTEAFFGQGTRLTVV.

The rearrangement links TRBV6-5 to TRBJ1-1; D is uncertain. This CDR3 comprises 14 residues. Germline V gene data show CDR1 as MNHEY and CDR2 as SVGAGI. Trimming left V 5 bases short and J 3 bases short, with 13 bases between. Written as DNA, the CDR3 is TGTGCCAGCAGTCCCCCCGGGAGGGACACTGAAGCTTTCTTT. It is translated as CASSPPGRDTEAFF.

The CDR3 protein is CASSFEAGSYNEQFF. In DNA, the CDR3 is TGTGCCAGCAGTTTCGAAGCGGGGTCCTACAATGAGCAGTTCTTC. The chain joins TRBV28 to TRBJ2-1; 7 bases fit TRBD2. This CDR3 comprises 15 residues. J gave up 1 base and V 3 bases, and 3 bases lay outside the gene matches. CDR1 MDHEN and CDR2 SYDVKM come from the germline V gene.

The gene calls are TRBV7-9 and TRBJ2-7, with TRBD1 matching over 9 bases. Germline V lookup: CDR1 SEHNR, CDR2 FQNEAQ (reference sequence). With 3 bases clipped from V and 2 bases from J, the junction kept 2 bases outside the gene matches. The CDR3 loop spans 14 amino acids. This CDR3 is CASSLGQGAYEQYV. DNA of the CDR3: TGTGCCAGCAGCTTGGGACAGGGCGCCTACGAGCAGTACGTC.

The chain combines TRBV19 with TRBJ1-2; D gene ambiguous. Trimming removed 5 bases from V and 4 bases from J, with 14 bases in between. Germline V gene lookup returns CDR1 LNHDA and CDR2 SQIVND (reference sequence). The CDR3 contains 14 residues. The CDR3 protein is CASSQQIGSYGYTF. The CDR3 nucleotides are TGTGCCAGTAGTCAGCAAATTGGGAGCTATGGCTACACCTTC.

This clone is a singleton in its sample. This chain links TRBV4-3 with TRBJ1-2; 8 nucleotides align to TRBD1. CDR3 length: 16 residues. Germline V gives CDR1 LGHNA, CDR2 YSLEER. The V segment lost 4 bases and the J segment 2 bases; nucleotides outside the gene matches: 9. CDR3 amino acids: CASSPHLDRANYGYTF. CDR3 in DNA: TGCGCCAGCAGCCCCCACTTGGACAGGGCCAACTATGGCTACACCTTC.

The genes are TRBV9 and TRBJ2-2; 7 nucleotides line up with TRBD1. CDR3 length: 16 amino acids. The V gene end was trimmed by 7 bases and the J gene end by 5 bases; junction bases not matched to a gene: 14. Germline V CDR1 and CDR2: SGDLS, YYNGEE. The CDR3 loop reads CASGLPRTGLTGELFF. In DNA form, the CDR3 reads TGTGCCAGCGGGTTGCCTAGGACAGGTTTGACCGGGGAGCTGTTTTTT.

The V gene is TRBV5-6, the J gene TRBJ2-3; 10 bases fit TRBD1. Germline assignment: CDR1 SGHDT and CDR2 YYEEEE. The CDR3 contains 15 residues. J gave up 5 bases and V 5 bases, and 8 bases lay outside the gene matches. For the CDR3, the DNA is TGTGCCAGCAGTCGACCCGGGACAGGGGTAGATACGCAGTATTTT. It codes for CASSRPGTGVDTQYF.

This chain links TRBV24-1 with TRBJ2-1; TRBD1 aligns across 10 bases. Looked up from germline, CDR1 is KGHDR and CDR2 is SFDVKD. The CDR3 has 16 amino acids. The trim removed 0 bases at V and 8 bases at J, leaving 6 bases unmatched. The CDR3 DNA is TGTGCCACCAGTGATTTGCCGGGACAGGGGAAGGATGAGCAGTTCTTC. The encoded protein is CATSDLPGQGKDEQFF.

This chain uses TRBV10-1 with TRBJ1-5, with D hard to call. V lost 6 bases and J 0 bases, leaving 9 bases between the germline ends. The germline CDR1 and CDR2 sequences are WNHNN and SYGVQD (reference sequence). The CDR3 spans 14 residues. CDR3 amino acids: CASSAGNSNQPQHF. The CDR3 DNA follows: TGCGCCAGCAGCGCAGGTAATAGCAATCAGCCCCAGCATTTT.

V and J are TRBV7-2 and TRBJ1-4; 9 bases are shared with TRBD1. Germline lookup yields CDR1 SGHTA and CDR2 FQGNSA. V lost 6 bases, J lost 7 bases, and 6 bases stayed unmatched. This CDR3 has 14 amino acids. The CDR3 protein is CASSPDRGGEKLFF. The CDR3 DNA reads TGTGCCAGCAGTCCCGACAGGGGGGGTGAAAAACTGTTTTTT.